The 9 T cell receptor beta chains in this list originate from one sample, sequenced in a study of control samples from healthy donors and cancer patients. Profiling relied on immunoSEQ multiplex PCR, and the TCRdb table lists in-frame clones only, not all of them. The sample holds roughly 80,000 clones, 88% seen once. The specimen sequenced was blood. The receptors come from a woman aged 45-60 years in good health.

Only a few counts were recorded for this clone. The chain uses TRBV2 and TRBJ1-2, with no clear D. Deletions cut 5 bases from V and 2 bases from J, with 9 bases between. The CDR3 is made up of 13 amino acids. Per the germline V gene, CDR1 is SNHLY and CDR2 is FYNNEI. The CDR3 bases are TGTGCCAGCAGTCCGGACGGAAACTATGGCTACACCTTC. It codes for CASSPDGNYGYTF.

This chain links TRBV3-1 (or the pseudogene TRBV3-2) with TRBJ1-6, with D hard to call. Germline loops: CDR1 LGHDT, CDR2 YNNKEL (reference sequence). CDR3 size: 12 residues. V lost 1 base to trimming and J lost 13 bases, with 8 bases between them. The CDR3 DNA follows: TGTGCCAGCAGCCAAGGGGTCGACCCCCTCCACTTT. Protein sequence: CASSQGVDPLHF.

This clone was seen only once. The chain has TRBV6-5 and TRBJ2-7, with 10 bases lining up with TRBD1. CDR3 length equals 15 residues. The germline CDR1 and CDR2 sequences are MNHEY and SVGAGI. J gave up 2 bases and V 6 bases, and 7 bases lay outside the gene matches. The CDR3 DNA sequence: TGTGCCAGCAGCAATCTGGGACAGGGGACCTACGAGCAGTACTTC. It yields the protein CASSNLGQGTYEQYF.

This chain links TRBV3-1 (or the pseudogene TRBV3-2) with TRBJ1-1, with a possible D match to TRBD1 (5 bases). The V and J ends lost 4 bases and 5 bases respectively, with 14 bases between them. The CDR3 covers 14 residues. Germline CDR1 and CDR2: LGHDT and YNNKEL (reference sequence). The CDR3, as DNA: TGTGCCAGCAGCCTAACCACCAGGGTGACTGAAGCTTTCTTT. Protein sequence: CASSLTTRVTEAFF.

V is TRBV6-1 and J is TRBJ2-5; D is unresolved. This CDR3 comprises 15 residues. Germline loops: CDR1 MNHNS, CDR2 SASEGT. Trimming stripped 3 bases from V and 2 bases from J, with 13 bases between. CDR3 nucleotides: TGTGCCAGCAGTGAGAGAAGGTTCGAGCAAGAGACCCAGTACTTC. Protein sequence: CASSERRFEQETQYF.

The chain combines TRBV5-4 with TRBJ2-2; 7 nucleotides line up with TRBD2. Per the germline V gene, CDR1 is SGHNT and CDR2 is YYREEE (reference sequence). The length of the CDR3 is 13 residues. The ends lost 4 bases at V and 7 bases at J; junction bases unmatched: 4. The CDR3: CASSRDYLGELFF. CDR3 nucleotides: TGTGCCAGCAGCCGGGACTACCTCGGGGAGCTGTTTTTT.

The CDR3 DNA follows: TGTGCCAGCAGCCCCCCATACCACACAGATACGCAGTATTTT. Protein: CASSPPYHTDTQYF. The rearrangement uses TRBV6-5 and TRBJ2-3; D is ambiguous. The V end lost 6 bases, the J end lost 2 bases, and 12 bases lay between the germline ends. Germline CDR1 MNHEY, CDR2 SVGAGI. The CDR3 has 14 residues.

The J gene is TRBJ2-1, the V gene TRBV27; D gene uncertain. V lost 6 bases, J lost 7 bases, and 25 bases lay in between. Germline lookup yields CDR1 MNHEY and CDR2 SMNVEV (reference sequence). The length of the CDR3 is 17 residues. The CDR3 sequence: CASSPIPQPRRSNEQFF. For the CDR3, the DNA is TGTGCCAGCAGCCCTATTCCACAACCCCGAAGGTCAAATGAGCAGTTCTTC.

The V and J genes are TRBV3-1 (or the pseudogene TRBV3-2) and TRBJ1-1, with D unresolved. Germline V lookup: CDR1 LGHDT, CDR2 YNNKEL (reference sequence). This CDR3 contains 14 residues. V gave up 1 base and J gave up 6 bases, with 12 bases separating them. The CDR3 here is CASSQGYSYPEAFF. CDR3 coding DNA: TGTGCCAGCAGCCAAGGCTATAGTTATCCTGAAGCTTTCTTT.